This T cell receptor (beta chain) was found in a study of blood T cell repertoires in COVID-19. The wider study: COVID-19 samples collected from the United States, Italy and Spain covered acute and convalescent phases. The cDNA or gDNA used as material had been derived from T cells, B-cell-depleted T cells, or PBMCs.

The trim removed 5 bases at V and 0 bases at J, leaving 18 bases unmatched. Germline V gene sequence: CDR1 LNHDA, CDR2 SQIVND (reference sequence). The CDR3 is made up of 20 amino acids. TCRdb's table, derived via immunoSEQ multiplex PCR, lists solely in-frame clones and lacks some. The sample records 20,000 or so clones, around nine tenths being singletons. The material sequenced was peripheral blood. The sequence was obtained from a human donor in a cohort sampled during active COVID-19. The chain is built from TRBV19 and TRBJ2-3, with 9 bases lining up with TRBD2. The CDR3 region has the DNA TGTGCCAGTAGTCCTGGGACTAGCAGGAATCTCATTGCGAGCACAGATACGCAGTATTTT. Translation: CASSPGTSRNLIASTDTQYF.